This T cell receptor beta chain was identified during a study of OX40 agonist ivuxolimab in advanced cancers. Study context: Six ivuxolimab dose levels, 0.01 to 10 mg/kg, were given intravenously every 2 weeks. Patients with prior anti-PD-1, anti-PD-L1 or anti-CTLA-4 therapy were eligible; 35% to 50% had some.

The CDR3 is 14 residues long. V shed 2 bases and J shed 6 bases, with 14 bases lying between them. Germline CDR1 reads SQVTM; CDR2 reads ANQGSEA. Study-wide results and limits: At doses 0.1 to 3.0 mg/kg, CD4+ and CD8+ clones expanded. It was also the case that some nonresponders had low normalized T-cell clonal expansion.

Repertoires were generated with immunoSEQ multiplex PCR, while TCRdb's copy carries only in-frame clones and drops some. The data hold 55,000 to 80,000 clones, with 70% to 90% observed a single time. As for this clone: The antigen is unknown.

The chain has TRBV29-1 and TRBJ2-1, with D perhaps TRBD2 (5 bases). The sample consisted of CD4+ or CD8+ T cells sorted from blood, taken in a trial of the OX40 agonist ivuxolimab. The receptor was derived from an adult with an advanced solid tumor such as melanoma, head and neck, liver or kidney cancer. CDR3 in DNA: TGCAGCGTTGAAAGAGGAACGAGGGCCAATGAGCAGTTCTTC. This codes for CSVERGTRANEQFF.